This T cell receptor (beta chain) was sequenced in a study of control samples from healthy donors and cancer patients. The method was immunoSEQ multiplex PCR; TCRdb's version includes in-frame clones alone and lacks a portion of them. The table records around 140,000 clones, roughly 90% of them present only once. Germline CDR1 SGHAT, CDR2 FQNNGV. V lost 5 bases to trimming and J lost 4 bases; unmatched junction nucleotides: 12. The CDR3 has 18 residues. The sequenced material came from blood. V is TRBV11-2 and J is TRBJ1-4; 11 positions agree with TRBD1. This TCR was sampled from a woman aged 50 to 60 in good health. The CDR3 here is CASSPTGTGGLGNEKLFF. In DNA form, the CDR3 reads TGTGCCAGCAGCCCAACCGGGACAGGGGGTCTCGGTAATGAAAAACTGTTTTTT.